Following are 28 T cell receptor beta chains from one sample sequenced in a study of shared clonotypes between healthy human individuals (dated by TCRdb to the early 2020s). To prepare the library, the immunoSEQ multiplex PCR assay was applied. Held by TCRdb, this immuneACCESS table contains in-frame sequences only and omits some clones. Under half of the omission traces to an unresolved V gene where checked; the cause of the rest is unknown. The sample table holds about 2.4 million clones, of which over 85% were seen once. The ten largest clones capture 0.36% of the sample. The sequencing input was naive CD4+ T cells from PBMCs. In the paper's terms, the cell subset or site label means: CD45RA+ positively selected. The receptors were gathered from a man younger than 30 in good health. Some clones in this sample may be carry-over from other donors' samples.

The chain is built from TRBV5-1 and TRBJ2-5; D remains unclear. Germline-derived CDR1 and CDR2 are SGHRS and YFSETQ. The V end was cut by 3 bases, the J end by 1 base, with 7 bases between. The CDR3 loop spans 13 amino acids. The CDR3 loop is CASSSLPQETQYF. CDR3 DNA: TGCGCCAGCAGCTCCCTACCCCAAGAGACCCAGTACTTC.

Remarks on this clone: The same CDR3 can be traced to other DNA sequences in this sample. This rearrangement joins TRBV30 to TRBJ2-3; 14 bases align to TRBD2. After removal of 1 base from V and 6 bases from J, the junction contained 0 bases not matched to a gene. This CDR3 is 14 amino acids long. Germline V gene lookup returns CDR1 GTSNPN and CDR2 SVGIG (reference sequence). The CDR3 region has the DNA TGTGCCTGGAGTGGACTAGCGGGAGGGGATACGCAGTATTTT. It codes for CAWSGLAGGDTQYF.

This chain links TRBV7-6 with TRBJ2-7; a weak D match, TRBD2 (6 bases). The CDR3 extends over 13 amino acids. V lost 4 bases and J lost 2, with 9 bases in between. The germline V gene has CDR1 SGHVS and CDR2 FNYEAQ. CDR3 DNA sequence: TGTGCCAGCAGCTATCCGGGGGCCTACGAGCAGTACTTC. This sequence encodes CASSYPGAYEQYF.

The V and J genes are TRBV7-8 and TRBJ2-1; no clear D. The CDR3 extends over 11 amino acids. In germline, CDR1 is SGHVS, CDR2 FQNEAQ. The germline V and J ends were trimmed by 2 bases and 6 bases, with 2 bases remaining between them. The CDR3 DNA follows: TGTGCCAGCAGCTTAATCAATGAGCAGTTCTTC. It is translated as CASSLINEQFF.

V gene TRBV7-9 combines with J gene TRBJ1-3, with a weak D call TRBD1 (6 bases). The V and J ends lost 8 bases and 0 bases respectively, with 14 bases between them. This CDR3 has 15 amino acids. The germline gives CDR1 SEHNR, CDR2 FQNEAQ (reference sequence). The CDR3 bases are TGTGCCAGCCAGGACAGCGAGCTCTCTGGAAACACCATATATTTT. Translating it yields CASQDSELSGNTIYF.

Details on this clone: This same CDR3 is encoded by further DNA sequences in the sample. The chain is built from TRBV6-6 and TRBJ1-1, with 7 bases fitting TRBD1. CDR3 size: 13 residues. The germline V gene has CDR1 MNHNY and CDR2 SVGAGI (reference sequence). The V and J ends lost 4 bases and 3 bases, in that order; junction bases with no gene match: 2. In DNA, the CDR3 is TGTGCCAGCAGTTCCCAGGGGGACACTGAAGCTTTCTTT. Amino acids: CASSSQGDTEAFF.

This clone was observed once. The chain uses TRBV5-6 and TRBJ2-1, with 7 bases that match TRBD1. After removal of 2 bases from V and 5 bases from J, the junction contained 7 bases not matched to a gene. Germline V gene sequence: CDR1 SGHDT, CDR2 YYEEEE. The CDR3 sequence is 15 residues long. CDR3: CASSFDRVPHNEQFF. Here the CDR3 DNA reads TGTGCCAGCAGCTTTGACAGGGTCCCCCACAATGAGCAGTTCTTC.

The chain carries TRBV5-1 and TRBJ2-5; D might be TRBD2 (5 bases). The CDR3 runs 17 residues. CDR1 SGHRS and CDR2 YFSETQ come from the germline V gene. Between the trimmed V and J ends, which lost 0 bases and 2 bases, there was a span of 17 bases. CDR3 nucleotide sequence: TGCGCCAGCAGCTTGGCCATCATCGTAGCGTCTCAAGAGACCCAGTACTTC. Its translation is CASSLAIIVASQETQYF.

This chain links TRBV28 with TRBJ2-7, with D possibly matching TRBD1 (5 bases). The ends were cut back, 3 bases at V and 10 bases at J, with 13 bases in the middle. The CDR3 runs 12 residues. The V gene's germline CDR1 is MDHEN and CDR2 SYDVKM. The CDR3 region is CASSLGPLGQYF. Here the CDR3 DNA reads TGTGCCAGCAGTTTGGGGCCCTTGGGCCAGTACTTC.

This clone appeared a single time. The chain is built from TRBV5-1 and TRBJ2-3, with D possibly being TRBD2 (5 bases). There are 13 residues in the CDR3. The V end lost 3 bases, the J end lost 6 bases, and 11 bases lay between the germline ends. Looked up from germline, CDR1 is SGHRS and CDR2 is YFSETQ. In DNA, the CDR3 is TGCGCCAGCAGCTCGCCCGGCGGGGATACGCAGTATTTT. Translating it yields CASSSPGGDTQYF.

V and J are TRBV18 and TRBJ2-7; TRBD1 matches 7 bases. The V gene end was trimmed by 3 bases and the J gene end by 6 bases; junction bases not matched to a gene: 2. CDR1 and CDR2 from the germline V gene are KGHSH and LQKENI. The CDR3 is made up of 12 amino acids. The CDR3 nucleotides are TGTGCCAGCTCACCGGACAGGCGCGAGCAGTACTTC. Amino acid sequence: CASSPDRREQYF. The full variable domain, rest sourced from reference TRBV18 and TRBJ2-7, is NAGVMQNPRHLVRRRGQEARLRCSPMKGHSHVYWYRQLPEEGLKFMVYLQKENIIDESGMPKERFSAEFPKEGPSILRIQQVVRGDSAAYFCASSPDRREQYFGPGTRLTVT.

The rearrangement joins TRBV30 to TRBJ1-5, with D uncertain. V lost 3 bases and J lost 4, with 10 bases in between. Per the germline V gene, CDR1 is GTSNPN and CDR2 is SVGIG (reference sequence). The CDR3 totals 13 residues. The DNA of the CDR3 is TGTGCCTGGAGCGATGCGGGAAATCAGCCCCAGCATTTT. Translation: CAWSDAGNQPQHF.

V and J are TRBV9 and TRBJ2-1; TRBD2 agrees at 7 bases. The V segment lost 4 bases and the J segment 3 bases; nucleotides outside the gene matches: 7. Germline values: CDR1 SGDLS, CDR2 YYNGEE. CDR3 size: 15 residues. CDR3 amino acids: CASSRAGDYYNEQFF. The CDR3 DNA sequence: TGTGCCAGCAGCCGGGCGGGAGATTACTACAATGAGCAGTTCTTC.

As concerns this clone: Sequence at one end of the junction differs from germline and may be a read error. This sequence joins TRBV28 and TRBJ2-7; tentative D call: TRBD1 (6 bases). There are 15 residues in the CDR3. Germline V gives CDR1 MDHEN, CDR2 SYDVKM. CDR3 in amino acids: CASSLGGDPTYGQYF. In DNA, the CDR3 is TGTGCCAGCAGTTTAGGGGGCGACCCTACCTACGGGCAGTACTTC.

The chain joins TRBV9 to TRBJ2-5, with 9 bases lining up with TRBD1. Unmatched junction bases numbered 12, after V lost 4 bases and J lost 5 bases. This CDR3 has 16 amino acids. Germline V CDR1 and CDR2: SGDLS, YYNGEE. CDR3 DNA: TGTGCCAGCAGCCTACGAGAGGGGACAGGGACTGAGACCCAGTACTTC. Protein sequence: CASSLREGTGTETQYF. Drawing the rest from reference TRBV9 and TRBJ2-5, the complete variable domain is DSGVTQTPKHLITATGQRVTLRCSPRSGDLSVYWYQQSLDQGLQFLIQYYNGEERAKGNILERFSAQQFPDLHSELNLSSLELGDSALYFCASSLREGTGTETQYFGPGTRLLVL.

The chain recombines TRBV6-5 with TRBJ2-7; D could derive from TRBD1 or TRBD2 (5 bases each). V was shortened by 7 bases and J by 6 bases, with 10 bases between the two germline ends. CDR1 MNHEY and CDR2 SVGAGI come from the germline V gene. CDR3 size: 11 residues. In DNA, the CDR3 is TGTGCCAGCACCAACGGGGCCGAGCAGTACTTC. Protein sequence: CASTNGAEQYF.

This clone has just one count. The V gene is TRBV5-4, the J gene TRBJ2-5; a weak D match, TRBD2 (6 bases). Germline V CDR1 and CDR2: SGHNT, YYREEE (reference sequence). The CDR3 is 15 amino acids. The germline V and J ends were trimmed by 2 bases and 4 bases, with 15 bases remaining between them. The DNA for the CDR3 is TGTGCCAGCAGCTTCGGCAGTTCAGCGGGAGAGACCCAGTACTTC. Protein: CASSFGSSAGETQYF.

This chain connects TRBV4-1 to TRBJ1-4; 7 bases align to TRBD1. CDR3 length: 14 residues. The ends lost 6 bases at V and 8 bases at J; junction bases unmatched: 9. Germline V gives CDR1 MGHRA, CDR2 YSYEKL. The DNA of the CDR3 is TGCGCCAGCAGTCTCCGGGACAGTGGGGAAAAACTGTTTTTT. Its protein is CASSLRDSGEKLFF.

CDR3 in amino acids: CASSNYAEQYF. The CDR3 DNA reads as TGTGCCAGCAGTAACTATGCCGAGCAGTACTTC. The chain carries TRBV6-1 and TRBJ2-7; no reliable D call. Germline CDR1 and CDR2: MNHNS and SASEGT. Trimming cost V 5 bases and J 6 bases, with 8 bases left between them. The CDR3 sequence is 11 residues long.

The chain recombines TRBV27 with TRBJ2-1; TRBD2 matches 8 bases. The CDR3 covers 16 residues. Losses at the gene ends were 6 bases for V and 0 bases for J; bases not matched to a gene: 7. Per the germline V gene, CDR1 is MNHEY and CDR2 is SMNVEV (reference sequence). Written as DNA, the CDR3 is TGTGCCAGCAGGAACGGGGGGGGGACCTCCTACAATGAGCAGTTCTTC. Protein: CASRNGGGTSYNEQFF.

In nucleotides, the CDR3 is TGTGCCAGCAGTGACCGCCAGGGGGCGTCTCAGCAGTACTTC. Encoded protein: CASSDRQGASQQYF. J is TRBJ2-7 and V is TRBV2; 8 bases are shared with TRBD1. CDR1 and CDR2 from the germline V gene are SNHLY and FYNNEI. V shed 3 bases, J shed 8 bases, and the junction held 9 bases outside the gene matches. The CDR3 spans 14 residues. Full variable domain (outside the CDR3, taken from reference TRBV2 and TRBJ2-7): EPEVTQTPSHQVTQMGQEVILRCVPISNHLYFYWYRQILGQKVEFLVSFYNNEISEKSEIFDDQFSVERPDGSNFTLKIRSTKLEDSAMYFCASSDRQGASQQYFGPGTRLTVT.

The chain joins TRBV6-4 to TRBJ2-1, with 7 bases aligning to TRBD2. Trimming removed 0 bases from V and 1 base from J; junction bases left unmatched: 6. The CDR3 has 17 amino acids. CDR1 is MRHNA and CDR2 is SNTAGT in the germline V gene. The CDR3 DNA reads as TGTGCCAGCAGTGACTCGGATTGGCGGGAGTCCTACAATGAGCAGTTCTTC. As protein: CASSDSDWRESYNEQFF.

The chain joins TRBV10-3 to TRBJ1-1; D call uncertain. The CDR3 runs 13 residues. The germline V gene encodes CDR1 ENHRY and CDR2 SYGVKD. V lost 3 bases and J lost 1, with 6 bases in between. The CDR3 sequence is CAISDVGNTEAFF. DNA of the CDR3: TGTGCCATCAGTGACGTGGGGAACACTGAAGCTTTCTTT.

This clone came up once. The genes are TRBV28 and TRBJ2-3; a possible D gene is TRBD2 (6 bases). Per the germline V gene, CDR1 is MDHEN and CDR2 is SYDVKM. The length of the CDR3 is 15 residues. Deletions cut 2 bases from V and 3 bases from J, with 12 bases between. The CDR3 loop reads CASSLGGVGTDTQYF. The CDR3 DNA reads as TGTGCCAGCAGTTTAGGCGGGGTTGGGACAGATACGCAGTATTTT.

The chain employs TRBV23-1 and TRBJ1-2; D is possibly TRBD1 (5 bases). TRBV23-1 qualifies as an ORF whose function is uncertain. V was cut by 0 bases and J by 0 bases, with 17 bases left in between. CDR3 length: 18 residues. CDR3 sequence reads: CASSQSLVGGDPNYGYTF. CDR3 bases: TGCGCCAGCAGTCAATCGTTGGTCGGGGGAGATCCTAACTATGGCTACACCTTC.

The V and J genes are TRBV5-4 and TRBJ2-7; 11 positions match TRBD2. The germline gives CDR1 SGHNT, CDR2 YYREEE (reference sequence). V was clipped by 0 bases and J by 9 bases; unmatched bases: 11. The CDR3 spans 16 residues. The CDR3 here is CASSLGSTSGRYGQYF. In DNA form, the CDR3 reads TGTGCCAGCAGCTTGGGATCCACTAGCGGGAGATATGGGCAGTACTTC.

V and J are TRBV5-1 and TRBJ2-5; 12 nucleotides agree with TRBD1. The trim removed 6 bases at V and 5 bases at J, leaving 11 bases unmatched. CDR3 size: 16 residues. The germline CDR1 and CDR2 sequences are SGHRS and YFSETQ. The CDR3 region is CASTRTGTGGMETQYF. CDR3 bases: TGCGCCAGCACCCGGACCGGGACAGGGGGCATGGAGACCCAGTACTTC.

The CDR3 nucleotides read TGTGCCACCACCGGGACTAGCGTCAATGAGCAGTTCTTC. Its translation: CATTGTSVNEQFF. The genes are TRBV10-3 and TRBJ2-1, with TRBD2 matching over 10 bases. There are 13 residues in the CDR3. The germline gives CDR1 ENHRY, CDR2 SYGVKD. The J segment lost 6 bases and the V segment lost 10 bases, leaving 6 bases of the junction unmatched.